The sequence of this T cell receptor beta chain was determined in a study of OX40 agonist ivuxolimab in advanced cancers. Across the whole study: Patients were given ivuxolimab, an antibody that agonizes OX40 (CD134).

With respect to this clone: Its antigen is undetermined.

Here immunoSEQ multiplex PCR was the method, and the copy in TCRdb shows in-frame clones only, minus some. The table has fewer than 6,000 clones, around 64% seen once. The CDR3 totals 17 residues. Germline CDR1 and CDR2: MDHEN and SYDVKM. Losses at the gene ends were 7 bases for V and 5 bases for J; bases not matched to a gene: 18. Study conclusions and caveats: Doses of 0.1 to 3.0 mg/kg were accompanied by clonal expansion of CD4+ and CD8+ blood T cells by week 6.

The chain employs TRBV28 and TRBJ1-1, with TRBD1 matching 8 bases. The sequenced sample was CD4+ or CD8+ T cells sorted from blood, obtained in a trial of the OX40 agonist ivuxolimab. The sequence derives from an adult with an advanced solid tumor such as melanoma, head and neck, liver or kidney cancer. CDR3 in amino acids: CASTRGDRGSSYTEAFF. The CDR3 DNA sequence: TGTGCCAGCACCCGAGGAGACAGGGGTTCAAGTTATACTGAAGCTTTCTTT. Together with reference TRBV28 and TRBJ1-1, the CDR3 gives the full variable domain: DVKVTQSSRYLVKRTGEKVFLECVQDMDHENMFWYRQDPGLGLRLIYFSYDVKMKEKGDIPEGYSVSREKKERFSLILESASTNQTSMYLCASTRGDRGSSYTEAFFGQGTRLTVV.